The 8 T cell receptor beta chains presented below share a single source sample, sequenced in a study of human thymus T cells. Resected material from corrective heart surgery provided the thymus tissue analysed. Method: immunoSEQ multiplex PCR; TCRdb's copy keeps in-frame clones and lacks some. The repertoire holds about 78,000 clones, with around 96% as singletons. Material: thymus tissue. These receptors came from a boy under two years old with a congenital heart defect but otherwise immunologically healthy.

This clone was seen more than once but under ten times. This sequence joins TRBV19 and TRBJ1-2; 8 bases are a match to TRBD1. The CDR3 contains 13 residues. CDR1 and CDR2 (germline): LNHDA, SQIVND (reference sequence). Trimming removed 6 bases from V and 4 bases from J; junction bases left unmatched: 4. Here the CDR3 reads CASRRQGSYGYTF. The DNA of the CDR3 is TGTGCCAGTAGGCGACAGGGGAGCTATGGCTACACCTTC.

CDR3 region: CASSCRDRGFDEQYF. As DNA, the CDR3 is TGTGCCAGCAGCTGCCGGGACAGGGGGTTCGACGAGCAGTACTTC. The J gene is TRBJ2-7, the V gene TRBV5-6; 11 nucleotides line up with TRBD1. CDR3 size: 15 residues. The junction had 7 bases not matched to a gene; V was cut back by 3 bases and J by 5 bases. In germline, CDR1 is SGHDT, CDR2 YYEEEE.

CDR3 loop: CASSRLYRARETQYF. The CDR3 DNA reads TGTGCCAGCTCCCGATTATACAGGGCCAGGGAGACCCAGTACTTC. This rearrangement joins TRBV18 to TRBJ2-5; D is possibly TRBD1 (6 bases). The ends were cut back, 6 bases at V and 5 bases at J, with 19 bases in the middle. The CDR3 consists of 15 residues. Germline values: CDR1 KGHSH, CDR2 LQKENI.

CDR3 protein: CSAKKGGGEKLFF. In DNA form, the CDR3 reads TGCAGCGCAAAAAAAGGGGGTGGTGAAAAACTGTTTTTT. The gene calls are TRBV29-1 and TRBJ1-4, with D perhaps TRBD1 (6 bases). Trimming left V 7 bases short and J 7 bases short, with 16 bases between. Looked up from germline, CDR1 is SQVTM and CDR2 is ANQGSEA. This CDR3 spans 13 amino acids.

The rearrangement uses TRBV11-2 and TRBJ1-2; no firm D call. The V gene lost 0 bases and the J gene lost 8 bases, with 13 bases spanning the gap. CDR3 length: 14 residues. The germline V gene encodes CDR1 SGHAT and CDR2 FQNNGV. The CDR3 protein is CASSLETRAGGYTF. In DNA form, the CDR3 reads TGTGCCAGCAGCTTAGAGACCCGAGCGGGGGGCTACACCTTC.

The V gene is TRBV25-1, the J gene TRBJ2-1; 8 bases are shared with TRBD2. CDR1 MGHDK and CDR2 SYGVNS come from the germline V gene. Unmatched junction bases numbered 5, after V lost 3 bases and J lost 10 bases. The CDR3 is 13 amino acids. The CDR3 DNA follows: TGTGCCAGCAGTGATCCCGAGCGGGGGGAGCAGTTCTTC. Translated, it gives CASSDPERGEQFF.

This clone was recorded once. J is TRBJ2-3 and V is TRBV19; 14 bases are a match to TRBD2. The ends lost 4 bases at V and 3 bases at J; junction bases unmatched: 9. This CDR3 region has 18 residues. Germline-derived CDR1 and CDR2 are LNHDA and SQIVND (reference sequence). In DNA form, the CDR3 reads TGTGCCAGTAGTAGGACAAGACTAGCGGGAGGGTGGACAGATACGCAGTATTTT. Protein: CASSRTRLAGGWTDTQYF.

The chain uses TRBV9 and TRBJ1-4; D perhaps matches TRBD1 (5 bases). The CDR3 contains 17 residues. Trimming removed 2 bases at V and 5 bases at J, with 19 bases between. CDR1 is SGDLS and CDR2 is YYNGEE in the germline V gene. The CDR3 sequence: CASSVTWDGSFNEKLFF. CDR3 nucleotide sequence: TGTGCCAGCAGCGTTACTTGGGACGGATCCTTCAATGAAAAACTGTTTTTT. The full variable domain, in which reference TRBV9 and TRBJ1-4 provide the parts outside the CDR3, is DSGVTQTPKHLITATGQRVTLRCSPRSGDLSVYWYQQSLDQGLQFLIQYYNGEERAKGNILERFSAQQFPDLHSELNLSSLELGDSALYFCASSVTWDGSFNEKLFFGSGTQLSVL.